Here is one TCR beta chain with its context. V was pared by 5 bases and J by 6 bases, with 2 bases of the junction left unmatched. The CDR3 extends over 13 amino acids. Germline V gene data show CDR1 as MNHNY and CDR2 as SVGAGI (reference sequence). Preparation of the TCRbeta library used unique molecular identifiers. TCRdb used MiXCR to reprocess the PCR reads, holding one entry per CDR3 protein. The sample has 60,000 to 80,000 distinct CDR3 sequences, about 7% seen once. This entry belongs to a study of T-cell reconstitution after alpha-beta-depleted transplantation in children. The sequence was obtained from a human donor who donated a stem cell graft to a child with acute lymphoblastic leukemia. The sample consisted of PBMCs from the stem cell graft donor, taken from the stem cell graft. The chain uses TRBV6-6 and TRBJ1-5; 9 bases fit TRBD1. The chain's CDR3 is CASSRQGGQPQHF. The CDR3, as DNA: TGTGCCAGCAGTCGACAGGGGGGTCAGCCCCAGCATTTT.